This T cell receptor (beta chain) was retrieved from a study of identical twins. Study-level findings and limits: In beta out-of-frame sequences, the excess sharing between twins was weaker. Clonotypes of the beta chain that were abundant in cord blood carried fewer insertions (memory repertoires showed none). The conclusions drew on cross-sectional statistical analysis instead of tracking the same donors.

Using its own MiXCR run on the 5' RACE reads, TCRdb lists one record per CDR3 protein. The sample records about 890,000 distinct CDR3 sequences, 12% being singletons. There are 13 residues in the CDR3. Germline values: CDR1 DFQATT, CDR2 SNEGSKA (reference sequence). V was cut by 0 bases and J by 4 bases, with 9 bases left in between. About this clonotype: Its specificity is unknown.

The same data also went into a second study, on yellow fever vaccine responses in identical twins. From that study: The authors reported partly convergent, partly personalized vaccine responses in identical twins.

Sequencing was performed on PBMCs. This chain joins TRBV20-1 and TRBJ1-2; a weak D match, TRBD1 (5 bases). This clonotype was obtained from a woman under 30 in good health. CDR3 sequence: CSARDDDSYGYTF. CDR3 DNA: TGCAGTGCTAGAGACGATGACAGCTATGGCTACACCTTC.